This T cell receptor beta chain came from a study of cytomegalovirus exposure and HLA in healthy donors (dated by TCRdb to 2015 to 2018). A note on the overall study: According to an earlier analysis of 450 to 650 of the donors, about 179 million T cells yielded some 120 million unique TCR beta sequences and around 300 Gb of sequence data. Of the 398 genotyped donors, over 70% fell in the genetic ancestry cluster associated with self-reported Caucasian donors. To predict cytomegalovirus infection status, the study combined high-throughput TCR immunosequencing, statistical association of individual TCRs with disease status, and machine learning. A later genetic analysis used genome-wide SNP genotypes for about 60% of the 666 donors, treating that subset as a discovery cohort. The study aimed to test whether cataloging public T cell receptors could reveal signatures of past pathogen exposure. Every discovery cohort repertoire had been produced on one sequencing platform. Rather than drawing on any new phenotypic data, the later analysis identified candidate immune exposures from TCR beta sequences and the way those sequences occurred across donors. The study used immunosequencing to profile the T cell repertoires of more than 650 subjects and linked those repertoires to cytomegalovirus serostatus. HLA typing included class I and class II loci at four-digit resolution. An earlier analysis of several hundred of the donors used high-throughput TCR beta sequencing to judge whether each TCR beta V gene segment behaved as functional or pseudogenic. In a later analysis, previously published TCR beta repertoires from 666 donors were re-analyzed and high-resolution HLA genotyping was added so that TCR occurrence patterns could be studied. Donor age, sex, ethnicity and CMV serostatus were collected together with the repertoire data. Typing coverage varied by locus: roughly 629-630 donors for A, B, C, DRB1 and DQB1; more than 500 for DQA1; around 610 for DPA1; around 490 for DPB1. Along with the roughly 670-subject first cohort, a separate validation cohort of roughly 110 different subjects was used. Approximately 310 gigabases of sequencing data and approximately 91 million unique TCR sequences made up an early release that covered several hundred HLA-typed donors. Among 300 to 500 genotyped donors of the cohort, an average of approximately 220,000 unique TCR beta nucleotide sequences was sequenced per donor, of which about 18% were non-productive. Because of strong linkage in the cohort, roughly five DR-DQ haplotypes were treated as single units for association and clustering. Overall study results and their limits: A further reported finding was that TCR beta sequences accurately predicted the HLA-A and HLA-B alleles for most subjects in the first cohort. A later analysis associated about 17,000 TCR beta sequences with specific HLA alleles at a false discovery rate of 0.05. A cluster of highly shared sequence variants was judged likely to represent a technical artifact of the sequencing pipeline. A later genetic analysis associated a missense DCLRE1C variant with V-gene and J-gene trimming of TCR beta chains, and an independent cohort replicated the association. Because some donors lacked HLA typing at each locus, the association tests relied only on the typed subset. Strong co-occurrence of HLA alleles, especially DR and DQ, made assigning TCR associations to individual alleles difficult. In an earlier analysis of a few hundred of the donors, most TCR beta V segments were observed in productive rearrangements about 87% or about 30% of the time, broadly matching IMGT annotations. In this cohort, only TCR beta chains were sequenced, and detectable features were limited by the absence of alpha or paired-chain data. Across donors, most TCR sequences were observed very rarely, whereas some public TCRs were present in many individuals. Correlated functional status among segregating V segments might be attributable to linkage disequilibrium, but an unknown experimental factor could not be ruled out. In a later analysis, most CMV-associated TCR beta chains were found to appear HLA-restricted, with HLA associations seemingly driven largely by CMV exposure. Because counts were too low, about 15 rarely observed V segments, including chromosome 9 orphons, were left out of the earlier analysis of about 500 of the donors. The presence/absence analyses assumed that sequencing depth was roughly uniform across donors, and that assumption may not be true. A later analysis found that HLA-associated TCR beta chains were more clonally expanded and had lower generation probabilities than equally common non-associated chains. For the cohort, immune exposure information was limited to CMV serostatus. In vitro tests confirmed that a few of the cytomegalovirus-associated TCR beta chains recognize cytomegalovirus antigens. In a later analysis, the rate of TCR association differed among HLA loci, with DRB1 alleles having the most associated TCRs and HLA-C alleles having the fewest. In a later genetic analysis, fewer N-insertions in productive TCRs were reported among donors in an Asian-associated ancestry cluster than the roughly 640-donor mean. In both the original and validation cohorts, the classifier was reported to diagnose cytomegalovirus status with high specificity and sensitivity. The study gave a list of about 150 TCR beta chains associated with cytomegalovirus. According to a later analysis, parvovirus B19, influenza, CMV and Epstein-Barr virus appeared linked to several top co-occurrence clusters. According to the authors, the approach could potentially be generalized to other disease states and immunological phenotypes.

The cohort was made up of approximately 670 healthy bone marrow donors. At the time of sampling, all cohort members were nominally healthy, though unrecorded immune exposures were likely present. The donor tested CMV seronegative, placing the donor among the 350 to 400 seronegative members of the cohort. A peripheral blood sample was collected from each donor, and TCR beta sequencing was performed on peripheral blood mononuclear cells. The Qiagen DNeasy Blood Extraction Kit was used to extract genomic DNA from the blood cell samples. Turning to this clone: Its antigen remains unidentified. No per-base quality is available; no much larger clone lies one base away.

Library generation was performed with the immunoSEQ multiplex PCR assay. For the multiplex PCR, a mixture combining 60 forward primers for TCR Vbeta segments and 13 reverse primers for TCR Jbeta segments was used. The CDR3 region of rearranged TCR beta genes was amplified from genomic DNA by a multiplex PCR assay. Amplified TCR beta libraries were sequenced as 87-base-pair reads on the Illumina HiSeq System. Per the original workflow: In a later analysis, some 80 million unique TCR beta chains were counted across the 650 to 700 repertoires, and roughly 11 million of these chains were shared by at least two donors. To remove PCR and sequencing errors, raw reads were error-corrected and collapsed into unique sequences using a nearest-neighbor algorithm that merged closely related sequences. V, D and J gene segments were assigned by aligning CDR3 sequences to IMGT reference sequences. For a sequence to be retained, at least a six-nucleotide match to both a V gene segment and a J gene segment was required. A rearrangement counted as productive if the CDR3 had no stop codons and remained in frame with V and J, and every other rearrangement counted as non-productive. CDR3 was defined by IMGT convention, running from the second conserved V-encoded cysteine to the conserved J-encoded phenylalanine. Sequences without an unambiguous match to a single V gene segment were excluded from the earlier analysis of approximately 560 of the donors. An earlier analysis of a few hundred of the donors called V segments functional above 56.7% productive rearrangements and segregating when the between-donor standard deviation exceeded 5%. A statistical classification framework was developed to diagnose cytomegalovirus status using the catalog of TCR beta chain sequences. V and J gene assignment, in a later analysis, came from comparing TCR nucleotide sequences with IMGT/GENE-DB human TR gene sequences. The TCRdist pipeline was used in a later analysis to assign CDR3 sequences and most-parsimonious VDJ recombination scenarios. A later analysis defined each TCR beta chain by its CDR3 amino acid sequence plus V-gene family, and excluded reads lacking a unique V-gene family. A later analysis removed several hundred highly shared, low-generation-probability nucleotide sequences to deal with suspected cross-contamination and a sequencing artifact. A later analysis calculated a clonal expansion index for each public chain from normalized within-repertoire ranks of inferred template counts. A later analysis computed generation probabilities with a VDJ recombination model fitted to out-of-frame rearrangements, and checked the results against IGoR. Hypergeometric tests were used in a later analysis to score TCR-TCR, TCR-HLA and TCR-CMV co-occurrence, with a repertoire-size bias correction applied to the TCR pairs. To estimate false discovery rates, a later analysis permuted the HLA or CMV assignments 20 times. In a later analysis, co-occurring TCRs were grouped using DBSCAN, with TCRdist sequence similarity added in when clustering inside HLA-allele-positive subsets. Repertoires with fewer than 30,000 or more than 120,000 public chains were left out of co-occurrence clustering, as were five repertoires with anomalous nucleotide sharing. The clones in this table, taken by TCRdb from immuneACCESS, are in-frame only. Not every clone is retained; where verified, under half of the shortfall comes from an unresolved V gene, and the cause of the rest is unknown. V and J calls and clone size are those listed in that table; D and trimming were worked out from the DNA. This sample has some 120,000 clones in its table, and roughly 80% of those were observed once. Together, the top ten hold 6.3% of the sample.

Sequencing was performed on PBMCs. The sequence was collected from a woman aged 35 to 49 in good health and CMV-seronegative.

The CDR3 has the sequence CARRESGANVLTF. The nucleotide sequence is given as TGTGCCAGACGGGAGTCTGGGGCCAACGTCCTGACTTTC. The rearranged segments are TRBV7-2 and TRBJ2-6, with TRBD2 perhaps the D gene, on 6 matching bases. From the cysteine up to the phenylalanine, the CDR3 has a length of 13 residues. Left in the record is the CDR3 DNA by itself, 39 bases read in frame from the first base. According to the germline V gene, CDR1 reads SGHTA and CDR2 reads FQGNSA. The trim is 9 bases for V and 1 base for J, with a gap of 7 bases between the germline ends.